These 9 T cell receptor beta chains originate from one sample sequenced in a study of identical twins. TCRdb analysed the 5' RACE reads with MiXCR anew, one entry per CDR3 protein. The table has roughly 350,000 distinct CDR3 sequences, 9% to 15% seen once. The data were also submitted as part of a second study, on yellow fever vaccine responses in identical twins.

Sequencing input: CD8+ T cells sorted from blood. These receptors all stem from a woman aged 18-29 years in good health.

Only a few counts were recorded for this clonotype. The chain has TRBV28 and TRBJ2-1, with D perhaps assigned TRBD1 or TRBD2 (5 bases each). V lost 5 bases, J lost 1 base, and 12 bases lay in between. The germline gives CDR1 MDHEN, CDR2 SYDVKM. There are 15 residues in the CDR3. CDR3 coding DNA: TGTGCCAGCAGTAGGGACGGATATTCCTACAATGAGCAGTTCTTC. It encodes CASSRDGYSYNEQFF. The full variable domain, rest sourced from reference TRBV28 and TRBJ2-1, is DVKVTQSSRYLVKRTGEKVFLECVQDMDHENMFWYRQDPGLGLRLIYFSYDVKMKEKGDIPEGYSVSREKKERFSLILESASTNQTSMYLCASSRDGYSYNEQFFGPGTRLTVL.

The rearrangement uses TRBV14 and TRBJ2-7; D possibly corresponds to TRBD2 (6 bases). CDR3 size: 17 residues. The V gene's germline CDR1 is SGHDN and CDR2 FVKESK. The V gene lost 0 bases and the J gene lost 4 bases, with 19 bases spanning the gap. CDR3 coding DNA: TGTGCCAGCAGCCAAGAAAACTTCGGGAGAGTGTTTTACGAGCAGTACTTC. Its translation is CASSQENFGRVFYEQYF.

The chain recombines TRBV7-8 with TRBJ2-1, with TRBD1 identical over 8 bases. Germline V lookup: CDR1 SGHVS, CDR2 FQNEAQ. CDR3 length equals 14 residues. With 6 bases clipped from V and 4 bases from J, the junction kept 5 bases outside the gene matches. CDR3 sequence (DNA): TGTGCCAGCAGTCGGACAGGGATGTACAATGAGCAGTTCTTC. Its translation is CASSRTGMYNEQFF.

The V call is TRBV2, the J call TRBJ2-3; 12 positions agree with TRBD2. After removal of 6 bases from V and 5 bases from J, the junction contained 6 bases not matched to a gene. CDR1 and CDR2 from the germline V gene are SNHLY and FYNNEI. The CDR3 sequence is 15 residues long. CDR3: CASSELAGGGDTQYF. The CDR3 coding sequence is TGTGCCAGCAGCGAACTAGCGGGGGGAGGAGATACGCAGTATTTT.

This clonotype was detected many times. CDR3 DNA: TGTGCCAGCAGTTTTCAGACGGGGAGCCAAGAGACCCAGTACTTC. Amino acids: CASSFQTGSQETQYF. V gene TRBV12-3 or TRBV12-4 combines with J gene TRBJ2-5; D is possibly TRBD2 (5 bases). This CDR3 is 15 amino acids long. V was shortened by 3 bases and J by 1 base, with 12 bases between the two germline ends.

This clonotype was seen many times. The chain combines TRBV7-8 with TRBJ2-1; the match to TRBD1 covers 8 bases. The germline CDR1 and CDR2 sequences are SGHVS and FQNEAQ. The ends lost 1 base at V and 7 bases at J; junction bases unmatched: 3. The CDR3 has 14 amino acids. This CDR3 reads CASSLDGQGNEQFF. For the CDR3, the DNA is TGTGCCAGCAGCTTAGACGGACAGGGTAATGAGCAGTTCTTC.

The rearrangement links TRBV7-2 to TRBJ2-1; D is undetermined. The CDR3 runs 11 residues. The V gene's germline CDR1 is SGHTA and CDR2 FQGNSA. Trimming removed 4 bases at V and 7 bases at J, with 5 bases between. The CDR3 DNA is TGTGCCAGCAGCTACCAAAATGAGCAGTTCTTC. It translates to CASSYQNEQFF.

The gene calls are TRBV28 and TRBJ2-5; 8 nucleotides align to TRBD1. Germline V CDR1 and CDR2: MDHEN, SYDVKM. The CDR3 is made up of 13 amino acids. J lost 4 bases, V lost 5 bases, and 3 bases had no gene match. CDR3 nucleotides: TGTGCCAGCAGTCCGACAGGGGTAGAGACCCAGTACTTC. Protein sequence: CASSPTGVETQYF.

This clonotype was counted a few times. The rearrangement uses TRBV28 and TRBJ1-5, with a weak D call TRBD1 (5 bases). The CDR3 contains 12 residues. Germline V gene data show CDR1 as MDHEN and CDR2 as SYDVKM. V lost 6 bases to trimming and J lost 8 bases, with 11 bases between them. The CDR3 DNA follows: TGTGCCAGCAGCGAACCGGGGGAGCCCCAGCATTTT. Protein sequence: CASSEPGEPQHF.